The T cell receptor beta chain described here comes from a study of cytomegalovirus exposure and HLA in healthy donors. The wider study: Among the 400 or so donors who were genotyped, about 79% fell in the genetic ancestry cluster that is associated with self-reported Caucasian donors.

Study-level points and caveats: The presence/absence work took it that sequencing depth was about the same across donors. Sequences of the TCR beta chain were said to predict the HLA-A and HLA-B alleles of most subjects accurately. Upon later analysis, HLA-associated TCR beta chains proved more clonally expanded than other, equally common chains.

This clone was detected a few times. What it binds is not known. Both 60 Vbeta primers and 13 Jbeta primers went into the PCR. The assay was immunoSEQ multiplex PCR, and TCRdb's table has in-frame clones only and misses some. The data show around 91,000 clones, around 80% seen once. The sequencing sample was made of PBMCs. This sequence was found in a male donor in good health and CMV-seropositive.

The CDR3 sequence is CASSLQDSTEAFF. CDR3 DNA sequence: TGTGCCAGCAGCTTACAGGATTCAACTGAAGCTTTCTTT. The chain has TRBV13 and TRBJ1-1; D gene uncertain. This CDR3 is built from 13 residues. Germline-derived CDR1 and CDR2 are PRHDT and FYEKMQ (reference sequence). V gave up 2 bases and J gave up 5 bases, with 9 bases separating them.